These T cell receptor beta chains were read from a single sample in a study of blood T cell repertoires in COVID-19. TCRdb's copy holds only in-frame clones and misses some; the assay was immunoSEQ multiplex PCR. The sample contains roughly 280,000 clones, around 90% of which appear only once. Sequenced sample: PBMCs or T cells enriched from blood (not recorded which). All receptors derive from a woman aged 45-59 years who had recovered from COVID-19. The CDR3 runs from the conserved cysteine through the conserved F or W. Fields, in order: clone size, V gene, D gene, CDR3 length, J gene, CDR3 DNA, CDR3 protein. The D gene is left open where the match is weak. Some rows have no size entry. The others give once, few or many, or a class for an expanded clone.

-,TRBV5-1,-,15,TRBJ2-3,TGCGCCAGCAGCACCCTTTTTGCGGGCGGAGATACGCAGTATTTT,CASSTLFAGGDTQYF
-,TRBV29-1,TRBD1,13,TRBJ2-7,TGCAGCGTTAGAACAGGGGGGAGGAACGAGCAGTACTTC,CSVRTGGRNEQYF
-,TRBV7-8,-,15,TRBJ1-6,TGTGCCAGCAGCTTATTGTCCAGAAATAATTCACCCCTCCACTTT,CASSLLSRNNSPLHF
-,TRBV30,TRBD2,14,TRBJ2-1,TGTGCCTGGAACGGACTAGCGGGAGCTAATGAGCAGTTCTTC,CAWNGLAGANEQFF
few,TRBV28,TRBD1,15,TRBJ2-7,TGTGCCAGCAGTCCCCCCGGGACAGGGACCTACGAGCAGTACTTC,CASSPPGTGTYEQYF
-,TRBV18,-,13,TRBJ1-1,TGTGCCAGCTCCGGGGGACGAAGCACTGAAGCTTTCTTT,CASSGGRSTEAFF
once,TRBV27,TRBD1,15,TRBJ2-7,TGTGCCAGCAGCCGACAGGGCCCGGTGGGGTACGAGCAGTACTTC,CASSRQGPVGYEQYF
-,TRBV6-2/TRBV6-3,TRBD1,14,TRBJ2-7,TGTGCCAGCAGTTCCCCCCAGGGGGCCCGCGAGCAGTACTTC,CASSSPQGAREQYF
-,TRBV5-1,TRBD1,14,TRBJ1-5,TGCGCCAGCAGCATTGGACAGGGGGGTCAGCCCCAGCATTTT,CASSIGQGGQPQHF
-,TRBV7-2,TRBD1,15,TRBJ1-4,TGTGCCAGCAGCGGCCGGGACAGGGGATTCGAAAAACTGTTTTTT,CASSGRDRGFEKLFF
-,TRBV18,-,16,TRBJ1-1,TGTGCCAGCTCACCACCGCGCCAGGGGTATAACACTGAAGCTTTCTTT,CASSPPRQGYNTEAFF
-,TRBV20-1,-,15,TRBJ1-6,TGCAGTGCTAGTCCCAGGACATCTCTCGGATCACCCCTCCACTTT,CSASPRTSLGSPLHF
-,TRBV28,-,12,TRBJ1-2,TGTGCCAGCAGTCTACCGGAGTATGGCTACACCTTC,CASSLPEYGYTF
-,TRBV7-2,-,15,TRBJ1-4,TGTGCCAGCAGCTTAGAGAGCGGGCAACGGGAAAAACTGTTTTTT,CASSLESGQREKLFF
-,TRBV27,-,13,TRBJ1-3,TGTGCCAGCAGTCCTCTACAGAGAAACACCATATATTTT,CASSPLQRNTIYF
-,TRBV5-6,-,16,TRBJ2-7,TGTGCCAGCAGCTTGGTTCAGGCCAGGGCGGGACGGGAGCAGTACTTC,CASSLVQARAGREQYF
-,TRBV6-5,TRBD1,15,TRBJ1-2,TGTGCCAGCAATACCCGACAGGGGGGTAGCTATGGCTACACCTTC,CASNTRQGGSYGYTF
-,TRBV7-2,-,15,TRBJ1-1,TGTGCCAGCAGCTTAGATCCAATTCGGGACACTGAAGCTTTCTTT,CASSLDPIRDTEAFF
-,TRBV3-1/TRBV3-2,-,14,TRBJ2-7,TGTGCCAGCAGCCAAGACTCCACTGGCTACGAGCAGTACTTC,CASSQDSTGYEQYF
-,TRBV18,-,13,TRBJ1-1,TGTGCCAGCCGCGAACAGAAGAACACTGAAGCTTTCTTT,CASREQKNTEAFF
-,TRBV29-1,-,13,TRBJ1-3,TGCAGCGTTGCCGAGGTAGGAGGAAACACCATATATTTT,CSVAEVGGNTIYF
-,TRBV7-2,-,17,TRBJ2-7,TGTGCCAGCAGCCCCGGGCGCCCGAGGGGGCTGGAGGGGGAGCAGTACTTC,CASSPGRPRGLEGEQYF
-,TRBV6-2/TRBV6-3,TRBD1,14,TRBJ1-5,TGTGCCAGCAGTTACGACAGGGCAGGCCAGCCCCAGCATTTT,CASSYDRAGQPQHF
-,TRBV6-2/TRBV6-3,TRBD1,15,TRBJ1-2,TGTGCCAGCAGTTACTCGCCGACAGGGAACTATGGCTACACCTTC,CASSYSPTGNYGYTF